A single TCR beta chain is shown here with its context. The source of the sample is a study of blood T cell repertoires in COVID-19. Study-level background: The United States, Italy and Spain were the sources of the acute and convalescent COVID-19 samples. PBMCs, B-cell-depleted T cells, or T cells were the source of the cDNA or gDNA that made up the material.

Per the original methods: Reference gene primer amplification gave estimated nucleated cell counts. Produced via immunoSEQ multiplex PCR; TCRdb's table is partial and in-frame only. The D gene and trimming were derived from the DNA, and the V and J assignments and clone size from that table. The sample consists of over 400,000 clones, 70% to 90% of them appearing once. J gave up 0 bases and V 5 bases, and 5 bases lay outside the gene matches. Germline V gene data show CDR1 as SEHNR and CDR2 as FQNEAQ (reference sequence). The CDR3 sequence is 15 residues long. The sequencing input was peripheral blood. The receptor was isolated from a human donor in a cohort sampled during active COVID-19. This chain joins TRBV7-9 and TRBJ2-3, with TRBD1 matching over 7 bases. The CDR3 is CASSPRQGSTDTQYF. The CDR3 nucleotides read TGTGCCAGCAGCCCGCGACAGGGCAGCACAGATACGCAGTATTTT.